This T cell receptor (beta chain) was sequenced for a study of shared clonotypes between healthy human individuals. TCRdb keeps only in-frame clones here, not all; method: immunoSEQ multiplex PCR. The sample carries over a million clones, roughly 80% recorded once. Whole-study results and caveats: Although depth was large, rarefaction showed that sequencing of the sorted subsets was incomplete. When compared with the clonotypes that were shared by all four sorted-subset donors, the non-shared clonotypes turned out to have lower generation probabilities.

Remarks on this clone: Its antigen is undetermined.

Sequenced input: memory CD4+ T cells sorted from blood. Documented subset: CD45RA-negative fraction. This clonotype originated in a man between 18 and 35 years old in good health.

CDR3: CATTESTAGWGPQHF. CDR3 nucleotide sequence: TGTGCTACGACGGAATCAACAGCAGGGTGGGGGCCCCAGCATTTT. This chain links TRBV19 with TRBJ1-5; perhaps TRBD1 as D (5 bases). In germline, CDR1 is LNHDA, CDR2 SQIVND (reference sequence). The length of the CDR3 is 15 residues. Filled out from reference TRBV19 and TRBJ1-5, the complete variable domain reads DGGITQSPKYLFRKEGQNVTLSCEQNLNHDAMYWYRQDPGQGLRLIYYSQIVNDFQKGDIAEGYSVSREKKESFPLTVTSAQKNPTAFYLCATTESTAGWGPQHFGDGTRLSIL.